This TCR beta chain was captured in a study of T cell repertoires in cytomegalovirus infection. Study in general: An indication of both CMV infection and matching HLA type came from public TCR beta signatures.

As regards this clonotype: Its antigen is still unknown.

The germline V gene has CDR1 MDHEN and CDR2 SYDVKM. Germline trimming cut 5 bases from V and 8 bases from J; bases unmatched to any gene: 10. The CDR3 loop spans 15 amino acids. Study-wide points: Carriers of CMV and the relevant HLA type were discriminated by public TCR beta frequency.

MiXCR, run by TCRdb on the reads, gives a single entry per CDR3 protein. The sample yields around 100,000 distinct CDR3 sequences, 30% to 35% seen once. This chain links TRBV28 with TRBJ1-2; 11 bases align to TRBD1. The clonotype comes from a human donor in good health (CMV status not recorded). Some clones in this sample may be carry-over from other donors' samples. The material was CD8+ T cells from cultured PBMCs, obtained from culture after CMV antigen stimulation. The CDR3 bases are TGTGCCAGCAGTGTCCTCGGACAGGGGGCGGAAGGCTACACCTTC. As protein: CASSVLGQGAEGYTF.